The 25 T cell receptor beta chains in this list originate from one sample, sequenced in a study of T cell responses to AZD1222 COVID-19 vaccine (dated by TCRdb to the early 2020s). In the paper's terms, the time point label means: baseline before first vaccination. Library prep was done by the immunoSEQ multiplex PCR assay. What TCRdb holds here is the immuneACCESS table cut down to in-frame rearrangements. Part of the clones is not present; checked against another copy, under half of the missing clones reflect an unresolved V gene, and the others are unexplained. The sample table shows 150,000 to 200,000 clones, and more than 90% are seen once. The top ten clones comprise over 1.5% of the sample. Sequenced here: peripheral blood, sampled on day 0 of AZD1222 vaccination. These receptors were obtained from an adult in good health.

The chain carries TRBV7-2 and TRBJ2-7, with D unclear. V was clipped by 4 bases and J by 4 bases, with 8 bases between them. In germline, CDR1 is SGHTA, CDR2 FQGNSA. The CDR3 spans 12 residues. CDR3 loop: CASSSPTYEQYF. CDR3 bases: TGTGCCAGCAGCTCTCCTACTTACGAGCAGTACTTC.

Here the CDR3 reads CASGPQVQSLSYGYTF. The CDR3 bases are TGTGCCAGCGGTCCCCAGGTCCAATCCCTGTCCTATGGCTACACCTTC. The chain combines TRBV9 with TRBJ1-2, with D unclear. Deletions cut 7 bases from V and 4 bases from J, with 23 bases between. Germline-derived CDR1 and CDR2 are SGDLS and YYNGEE. The CDR3 has 16 residues.

V and J are TRBV28 and TRBJ1-3, with 7 bases aligning to TRBD1. The CDR3 covers 16 residues. The V gene's germline CDR1 is MDHEN and CDR2 SYDVKM. Unmatched junction bases numbered 9, after V lost 7 bases and J lost 0 bases. CDR3 in DNA: TGTGCCAGCAACCATGGGGGACAGAGCTCTGGAAACACCATATATTTT. Its protein is CASNHGGQSSGNTIYF.

The chain employs TRBV30 and TRBJ1-6; a weak D match, TRBD1 (6 bases). CDR1 and CDR2 from the germline V gene are GTSNPN and SVGIG (reference sequence). CDR3 size: 12 residues. Trimming removed 8 bases at V and 11 bases at J, with 16 bases between. The CDR3 bases are TGTGCCCTGAAGGCGAGGGGGGCACCCCTCCACTTT. This codes for CALKARGAPLHF.

Comments on this clone: The same CDR3 arises from other DNA sequences in this sample as well. CDR3 in DNA: TGTGCCAGCAGTCGAACAGCTAACACTGAAGCTTTCTTT. Amino acid sequence: CASSRTANTEAFF. This rearrangement joins TRBV7-9 to TRBJ1-1; D is unclear. CDR3 length: 13 residues. The V gene lost 6 bases and the J gene lost 2 bases, with 10 bases spanning the gap. The germline V gene has CDR1 SEHNR and CDR2 FQNEAQ (reference sequence). Full variable domain (outside the CDR3, taken from reference TRBV7-9 and TRBJ1-1): DTGVSQNPRHKITKRGQNVTFRCDPISEHNRLYWYRQTLGQGPEFLTYFQNEAQLEKSRLLSDRFSAERPKGSFSTLEIQRTEQGDSAMYLCASSRTANTEAFFGQGTRLTVV.

V is TRBV19 and J is TRBJ1-2; tentatively, D is TRBD1 (6 bases). Germline V gives CDR1 LNHDA, CDR2 SQIVND (reference sequence). The CDR3 extends over 14 amino acids. Trimming removed 5 bases at V and 2 bases at J, with 12 bases between. CDR3 amino acids: CASSPNRENYGYTF. DNA for the CDR3: TGTGCCAGTAGTCCCAACAGGGAGAACTATGGCTACACCTTC.

The rearrangement links TRBV11-1 to TRBJ2-1; no definite D call. The CDR3 is 13 residues long. V lost 4 bases, J lost 4 bases, and 8 bases lay in between. Germline V gene lookup returns CDR1 SGHAT and CDR2 FQDESV (reference sequence). The CDR3: CASSSTRYNEQFF. The CDR3 DNA sequence: TGTGCCAGCAGCTCAACCAGGTACAATGAGCAGTTCTTC. The full variable domain, in which reference TRBV11-1 and TRBJ2-1 provide the parts outside the CDR3, is EAEVAQSPRYKITEKSQAVAFWCDPISGHATLYWYRQILGQGPELLVQFQDESVVDDSQLPKDRFSAERLKGVDSTLKIQPAELGDSAMYLCASSSTRYNEQFFGPGTRLTVL.

The genes are TRBV11-2 and TRBJ1-2; TRBD1 is a possible D gene (5 bases). Trimming removed 5 bases from V and 8 bases from J, with 15 bases in between. The CDR3 has 13 amino acids. Germline V lookup: CDR1 SGHAT, CDR2 FQNNGV. This CDR3 is CASSPDRNGGYTF. The CDR3 DNA follows: TGTGCCAGCAGCCCCGACAGAAACGGAGGCTACACCTTC.

The chain is built from TRBV30 and TRBJ1-2; D not certain. This CDR3 comprises 14 residues. The ends were cut back, 2 bases at V and 0 bases at J, with 10 bases in the middle. Germline-derived CDR1 and CDR2 are GTSNPN and SVGIG (reference sequence). The chain's CDR3 is CAWSWWRANYGYTF. The CDR3 DNA reads TGTGCCTGGAGTTGGTGGCGAGCTAACTATGGCTACACCTTC.

V usage is TRBV5-1 and J usage is TRBJ1-4; TRBD1 matches at 7 bases. With V trimmed by 0 bases and J by 8 bases, 16 bases remained unmatched. Germline loops: CDR1 SGHRS, CDR2 YFSETQ. The CDR3 loop spans 18 amino acids. The CDR3 region is CASSLGNLDRRAAEKLFF. CDR3 DNA: TGCGCCAGCAGCTTGGGGAACTTGGACAGGCGCGCCGCAGAAAAACTGTTTTTT.

The chain employs TRBV5-1 and TRBJ2-1; 9 bases map to TRBD2. V dropped 2 bases and J dropped 3; count of bases not matched to a gene: 3. Looked up from germline, CDR1 is SGHRS and CDR2 is YFSETQ. The CDR3 contains 15 residues. The CDR3 sequence: CASSFRTSDYNEQFF. CDR3 nucleotide sequence: TGCGCCAGCAGCTTCAGGACTAGCGACTACAATGAGCAGTTCTTC.

The rearrangement links TRBV6-5 to TRBJ1-5; D gene unclear. This CDR3 region has 14 residues. Germline CDR1 reads MNHEY; CDR2 reads SVGAGI. V was cut by 6 bases and J by 9 bases, with 18 bases left in between. DNA of the CDR3: TGTGCCAGCAGGGGCAGTTCTACCTTCGGGCCCCAGCATTTT. Encoded protein: CASRGSSTFGPQHF.

The rearrangement joins TRBV6-2 or TRBV6-3 to TRBJ1-2; 7 nucleotides agree with TRBD1. The germline gives CDR1 MNHEY, CDR2 SVGEGT. There are 14 residues in the CDR3. V gave up 5 bases and J gave up 6 bases; unmatched junction bases: 9. Here the CDR3 DNA reads TGTGCCAGCAGTACCTATAACAGGGGCCATGGCTACACCTTC. As protein: CASSTYNRGHGYTF.

V is TRBV7-9 and J is TRBJ1-1; D gene uncertain. The CDR3 consists of 13 residues. Trimming left V 1 base short and J 1 base short, with 4 bases between. In germline, CDR1 is SEHNR, CDR2 FQNEAQ (reference sequence). CDR3 region: CASSLEQNTEAFF. CDR3 DNA: TGTGCCAGCAGCTTAGAACAGAACACTGAAGCTTTCTTT.

The rearrangement uses TRBV14 and TRBJ1-3; D remains ambiguous. Germline V gene data show CDR1 as SGHDN and CDR2 as FVKESK. The CDR3 sequence is 17 residues long. V lost 2 bases to trimming and J lost 2 bases, with 16 bases between them. This chain's CDR3 is CASSQRSIGLAGNTIYF. The CDR3 nucleotides read TGTGCCAGCAGCCAACGATCTATAGGGTTGGCTGGAAACACCATATATTTT. The entire variable domain, with the rest obtained from reference TRBV14 and TRBJ1-3, is as follows: EAGVTQFPSHSVIEKGQTVTLRCDPISGHDNLYWYRRVMGKEIKFLLHFVKESKQDESGMPNNRFLAERTGGTYSTLKVQPAELEDSGVYFCASSQRSIGLAGNTIYFGEGSWLTVV.

The chain is built from TRBV27 and TRBJ1-5, with D possibly matching TRBD1 (6 bases). The length of the CDR3 is 16 residues. V was cut by 3 bases and J by 1 base, with 13 bases left in between. The germline CDR1 and CDR2 sequences are MNHEY and SMNVEV (reference sequence). CDR3 loop: CASSFGGGRSNQPQHF. CDR3 nucleotide sequence: TGTGCCAGCAGTTTTGGGGGGGGGCGGAGCAATCAGCCCCAGCATTTT.

This chain uses TRBV5-4 with TRBJ2-7; D perhaps matches TRBD2 (6 bases). V dropped 4 bases and J dropped 5 bases, with 16 bases sitting between them. The CDR3 has 14 amino acids. Germline CDR1 is SGHNT and CDR2 is YYREEE (reference sequence). CDR3 sequence: CASSPAVPGDEQYF. As DNA, the CDR3 is TGTGCCAGCAGCCCCGCCGTGCCGGGAGACGAGCAGTACTTC.

This clone was seen a few times. The rearrangement uses TRBV2 and TRBJ2-5; D is unclear. Germline loops: CDR1 SNHLY, CDR2 FYNNEI. Trimming removed 7 bases from V and 1 base from J, with 10 bases in between. The CDR3 covers 13 residues. CDR3 bases: TGTGCCAGCAAATTTGGCCCCCAAGAGACCCAGTACTTC. Encoded protein: CASKFGPQETQYF. The full variable domain, in which reference TRBV2 and TRBJ2-5 provide the parts outside the CDR3, is EPEVTQTPSHQVTQMGQEVILRCVPISNHLYFYWYRQILGQKVEFLVSFYNNEISEKSEIFDDQFSVERPDGSNFTLKIRSTKLEDSAMYFCASKFGPQETQYFGPGTRLLVL.

This chain joins TRBV6-5 and TRBJ1-2; D is ambiguous. This CDR3 has 14 residues. V shed 5 bases and J shed 2 bases, with 12 bases lying between them. Germline CDR1 MNHEY, CDR2 SVGAGI. The CDR3 loop reads CASSPLGGNYGYTF. The CDR3 nucleotides read TGTGCCAGCAGTCCATTAGGAGGAAACTATGGCTACACCTTC.

This rearrangement joins TRBV4-1 to TRBJ2-3; D is ambiguous. Per the germline V gene, CDR1 is MGHRA and CDR2 is YSYEKL. V was shortened by 1 base and J by 2 bases, with 7 bases between the two germline ends. The CDR3 spans 14 residues. In nucleotides, the CDR3 is TGCGCCAGCAGCCAAGTTGATTTCACAGATACGCAGTATTTT. It translates to CASSQVDFTDTQYF.

The genes are TRBV5-4 and TRBJ2-3; no clear D gene. CDR1 is SGHNT and CDR2 is YYREEE in the germline V gene (reference sequence). The CDR3 has 13 amino acids. Trimming stripped 0 bases from V and 1 base from J, with 3 bases between. In DNA form, the CDR3 reads TGTGCCAGCAGCTTGGCCGGCACAGATACGCAGTATTTT. It encodes CASSLAGTDTQYF.

The chain carries TRBV5-1 and TRBJ2-3, with TRBD2 as a possible D gene (6 bases). Trimming stripped 0 bases from V and 4 bases from J, with 15 bases between. Germline V lookup: CDR1 SGHRS, CDR2 YFSETQ. The CDR3 length is 16 residues. As DNA, the CDR3 is TGCGCCAGCAGCTTGGTTGGGGGGATCAAGGCAGATACGCAGTATTTT. Translating it yields CASSLVGGIKADTQYF.

The chain is built from TRBV6-1 and TRBJ1-5; D gene unclear. The ends were cut back, 1 base at V and 2 bases at J, with 6 bases in the middle. The CDR3 covers 14 residues. The germline V gene encodes CDR1 MNHNS and CDR2 SASEGT. CDR3 loop: CASSEVPRNQPQHF. The CDR3 nucleotides read TGTGCCAGCAGTGAAGTTCCTCGCAATCAGCCCCAGCATTTT.

The chain couples TRBV11-2 to TRBJ2-7; D may be TRBD2 (5 bases). Trimming removed 2 bases from V and 6 bases from J, with 8 bases in between. The CDR3 runs 12 residues. CDR1 and CDR2 (germline): SGHAT, FQNNGV. CDR3 coding DNA: TGTGCCAGCAGCTTATCAACTAGCGAGCAGTACTTC. Encoded protein: CASSLSTSEQYF.

The V and J genes are TRBV3-1 (or the pseudogene TRBV3-2) and TRBJ2-1; 10 bases fit TRBD2. From germline, CDR1 is LGHDT and CDR2 YNNKEL (reference sequence). The CDR3 has 16 amino acids. Trimming took 4 bases from V and 4 from J; bases not matched to a gene: 7. The CDR3 bases are TGTGCCAGCAGCCCACAAACTAGCGGGATTTACAATGAGCAGTTCTTC. Translating it yields CASSPQTSGIYNEQFF.